The source of this TCR beta chain is a study of blood T cells in healthy people across ages. CDR1 LGHNA and CDR2 YSLEER come from the germline V gene. This CDR3 has 15 amino acids. V was clipped by 0 bases and J by 10 bases, with 13 bases between them. A second roughly 7 to 11 cycle PCR used barcoded and J-beta primers. MiXCR was run by TCRdb on the 5' RACE reads, yielding one entry per CDR3 protein. The table lists fewer than 900,000 distinct CDR3 sequences, under 40% of them singletons. The chain couples TRBV4-3 to TRBJ1-6; unclear D gene. The sequenced sample consisted of blood. This receptor was taken from a man in his late teens or twenties in good health. CDR3 in DNA: TGCGCCAGCAGCCAAGATCGGAGGGTCCGCTCACCCCTCCACTTT. This codes for CASSQDRRVRSPLHF.